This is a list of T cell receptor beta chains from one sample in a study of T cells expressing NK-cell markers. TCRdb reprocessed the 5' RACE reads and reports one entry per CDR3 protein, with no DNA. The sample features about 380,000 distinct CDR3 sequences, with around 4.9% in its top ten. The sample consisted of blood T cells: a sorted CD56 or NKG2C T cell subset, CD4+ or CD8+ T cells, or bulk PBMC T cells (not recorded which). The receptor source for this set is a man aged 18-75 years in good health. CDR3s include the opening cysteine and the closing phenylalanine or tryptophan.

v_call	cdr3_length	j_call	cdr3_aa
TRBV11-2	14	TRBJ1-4	CASAGTNVAEKLFF
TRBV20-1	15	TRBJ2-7	CSARDPTGHSYEQYF
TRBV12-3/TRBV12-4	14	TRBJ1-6	CASRGQDGGPPLHF
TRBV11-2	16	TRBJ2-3	CASSPARGGGFNTQYF
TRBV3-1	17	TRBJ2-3	CASSQDTSGGAFDTQYF
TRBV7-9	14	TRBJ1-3	CASSLALSENTIYF
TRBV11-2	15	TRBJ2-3	CASSLPGGARHTQYF
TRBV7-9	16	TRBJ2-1	CASSLGSGTVFDEQFF
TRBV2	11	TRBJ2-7	CASRGAKEQYF
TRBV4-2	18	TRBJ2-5	CASSQDLLSGVTFKTQYF
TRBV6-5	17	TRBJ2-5	CASSSPGRRGGRETQYF
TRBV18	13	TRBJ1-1	CASSRQDTTEAFF
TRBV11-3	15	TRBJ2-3	CASSPTPLLSDTQYF
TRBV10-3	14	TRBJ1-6	CAPRGDRDESPLHF
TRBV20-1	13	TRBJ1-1	CSARLTDNTEAFF
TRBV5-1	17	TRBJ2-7	CASSPDRGTSLFDEQYF
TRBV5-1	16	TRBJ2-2	CASSFTGRWGTGELFF
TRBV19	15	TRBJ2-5	CASSTPGTGGETQYF
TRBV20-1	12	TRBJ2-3	CSATDPPDTQYF
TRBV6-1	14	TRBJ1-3	CASSTTASGNTIYF
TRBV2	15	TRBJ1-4	CATTSQGKGGEKLFF
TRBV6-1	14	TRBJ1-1	CASAGGRYRTEAFF
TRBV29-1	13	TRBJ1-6	CSVADRNNSPLHF
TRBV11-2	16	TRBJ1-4	CASSLDRGTVNEKLFF
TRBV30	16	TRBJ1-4	CAWSRQALATNEKLFF
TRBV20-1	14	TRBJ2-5	CSAPKTGGLETQYF
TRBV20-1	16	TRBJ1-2	CSATLSIAFLNYGYTF
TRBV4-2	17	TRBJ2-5	CASSQGVAGGRQETQYF
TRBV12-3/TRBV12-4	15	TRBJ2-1	CASSFVAGQRNEQFF
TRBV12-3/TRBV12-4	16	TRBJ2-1	CASSLMPAGKYNEQFF
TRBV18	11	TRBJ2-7	CASSTSYEQYF
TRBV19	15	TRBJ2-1	CASSALAGYYNEQFF
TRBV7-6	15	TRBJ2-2	CASSYPAGRTGELFF
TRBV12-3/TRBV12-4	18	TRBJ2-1	CASSLAPLWHLSYNEQFF
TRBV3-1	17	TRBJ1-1	CASSQRGWRGRNTEAFF
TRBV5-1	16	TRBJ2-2	CASKLPGRENTGELFF
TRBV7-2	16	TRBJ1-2	CASSLGGTGSYYGYTF
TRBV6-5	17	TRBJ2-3	CASSYSPPGRGPDTQYF
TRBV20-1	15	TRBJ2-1	CSASSGTSGHNEQFF
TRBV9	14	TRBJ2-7	CASSVEDRGGGQYF
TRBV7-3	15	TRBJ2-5	CASSSDRGPQETQYF
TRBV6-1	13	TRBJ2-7	CASSEAWRYEQYF
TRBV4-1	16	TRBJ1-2	CASSQEPTGSNYGYTF
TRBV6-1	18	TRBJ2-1	CASRVGASGTSSYNEQFF
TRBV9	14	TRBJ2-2	CASSVKGSGGELFF